This TCR beta chain was sequenced during a study of shared clonotypes between healthy human individuals. On this clone itself: The antigen is not known.

The CDR3 consists of 14 residues. CDR1 and CDR2 from the germline V gene are MNHNY and SVGAGI (reference sequence). The junction had 8 bases not matched to a gene; V was cut back by 4 bases and J by 6 bases. TCRdb's table, derived via immunoSEQ multiplex PCR, lists solely in-frame clones and lacks some. The table has approximately 2.3 million clones, more than 85% seen once. Notes on the study in general: The donor pool, a small one, limited the genetic and exposure-history diversity represented.

V usage is TRBV6-6 and J usage is TRBJ2-5; 7 bases match TRBD1. The TCR was taken from a man between 18 and 29 years old in good health. Some clones in this sample may be carry-over from other donors' samples. The sequenced sample consisted of naive CD4+ T cells from PBMCs. The subset here: CD45RA+ positively selected. The DNA of the CDR3 is TGTGCCAGCAGTTTCGCGACAGGGCGCCAGACCCAGTACTTC. Protein product: CASSFATGRQTQYF.